This T cell receptor (beta chain) stems from a study of T cells in Graves' hyperthyroidism and ophthalmopathy. The germline V gene encodes CDR1 LNHDA and CDR2 SQIVND (reference sequence). CDR3 length: 12 amino acids. Trimming removed 5 bases from V and 4 bases from J, with 6 bases in between. Amplification yielded TCR beta CDR3 regions, with RNA transcripts as the source. TCR CDR3 underwent first-round RT-PCR with the HTBI primer set. TCRdb redid the calling of the multiplex PCR reads with MiXCR, one entry per CDR3 protein. The profile shows a few hundred thousand distinct CDR3 sequences, roughly 18% of them singletons. The cohort's ophthalmopathy patients, a group with duration under 3 months, had a Clinical Activity Score of at least 3 and a NOSPECS grade of at least 4. The PBMCs were sourced from fresh peripheral blood (about 10 ml).

This rearrangement joins TRBV19 to TRBJ1-5; D gene unclear. Sample: blood. The origin of this receptor is a man aged 50 or older with Graves' ophthalmopathy. CDR3 protein: CASSAPNQPQHF. As DNA, the CDR3 is TGTGCCAGTAGTGCCCCTAATCAGCCCCAGCATTTT.